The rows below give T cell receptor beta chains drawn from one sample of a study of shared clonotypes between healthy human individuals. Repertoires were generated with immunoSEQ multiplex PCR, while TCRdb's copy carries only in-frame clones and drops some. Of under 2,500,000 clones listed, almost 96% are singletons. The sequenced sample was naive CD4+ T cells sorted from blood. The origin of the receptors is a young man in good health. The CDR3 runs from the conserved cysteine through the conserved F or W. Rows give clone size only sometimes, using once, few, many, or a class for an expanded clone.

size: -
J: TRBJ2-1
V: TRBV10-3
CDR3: CAISAKASKTLEQFF

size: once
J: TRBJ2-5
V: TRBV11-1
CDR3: CASSFLAGVQETQYF

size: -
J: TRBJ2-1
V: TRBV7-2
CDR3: CASSLKGRNEQFF

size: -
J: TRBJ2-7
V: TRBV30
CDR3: CAWEWALGGDEQYF

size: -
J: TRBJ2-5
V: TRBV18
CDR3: CASSPPLGGETQYF

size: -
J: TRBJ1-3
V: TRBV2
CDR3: CASRGGVGNTIYF

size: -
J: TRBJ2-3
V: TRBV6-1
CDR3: CASSGGTSVKDTQYF

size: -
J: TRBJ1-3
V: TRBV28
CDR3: CATEGTDSGNTIYF

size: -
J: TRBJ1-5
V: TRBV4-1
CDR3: CASSQDLSTGNQPQHF

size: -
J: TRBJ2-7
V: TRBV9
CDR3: CASSGSSYQSDEQYF

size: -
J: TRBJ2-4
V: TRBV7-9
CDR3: CASSPTGQLAKNIQYF

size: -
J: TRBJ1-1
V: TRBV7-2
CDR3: CASSLVLTGGLMNTEAFF

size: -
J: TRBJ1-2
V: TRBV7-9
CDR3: CASSPTGTEVYGYTF

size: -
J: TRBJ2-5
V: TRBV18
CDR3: CASSPLLETQYF

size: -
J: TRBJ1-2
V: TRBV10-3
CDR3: CAIREGGTGNYGYTF

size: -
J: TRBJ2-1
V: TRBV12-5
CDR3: CASGLGLGYNEQFF

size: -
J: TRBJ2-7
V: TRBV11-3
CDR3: CASSGQPSYEQYF

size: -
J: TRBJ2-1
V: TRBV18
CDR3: CAVLAGGNSYNEQFF

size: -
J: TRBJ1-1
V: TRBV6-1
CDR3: CASRQYHLGAEAFF

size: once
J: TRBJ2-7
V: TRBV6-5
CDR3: CASSYQAGDPYEQYF

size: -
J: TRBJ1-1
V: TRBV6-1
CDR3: CATIYPGVTAFF

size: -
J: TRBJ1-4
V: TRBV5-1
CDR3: CASSLEGNLEKLFF

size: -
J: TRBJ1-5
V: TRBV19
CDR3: CASQRQFVWPQHF

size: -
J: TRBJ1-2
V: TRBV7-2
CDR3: CASSLRSGATANYGYTF

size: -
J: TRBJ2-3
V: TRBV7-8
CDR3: CASSFLGDTQYF

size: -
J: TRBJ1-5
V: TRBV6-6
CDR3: CASVRDRGNQPQHF

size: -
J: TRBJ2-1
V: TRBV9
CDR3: CASSVERGYSYNEQFF

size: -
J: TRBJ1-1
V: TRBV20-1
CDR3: CSAGRNTEAFF

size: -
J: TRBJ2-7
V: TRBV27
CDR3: CASSSNPGRPDHYEQYF

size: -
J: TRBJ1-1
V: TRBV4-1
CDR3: CASSQGVASGQNTEAFF

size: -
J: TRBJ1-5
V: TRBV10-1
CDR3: CASTLGPQGGNQPQHF

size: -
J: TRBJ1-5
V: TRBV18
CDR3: CASSPVPGGGGNQPQHF

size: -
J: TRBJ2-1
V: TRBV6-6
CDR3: CASSLPLAGGPGEQFF

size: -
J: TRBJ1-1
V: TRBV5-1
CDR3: CASTRQGGTEAFF

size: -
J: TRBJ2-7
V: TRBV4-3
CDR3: CASRATHLGGSYEQYF

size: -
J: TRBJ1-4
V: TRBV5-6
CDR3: CASSGDRRTNEKLFF

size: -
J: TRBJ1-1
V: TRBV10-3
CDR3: CAISESGWNTEAFF

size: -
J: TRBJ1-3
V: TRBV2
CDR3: CASSQPGGEGNTIYF

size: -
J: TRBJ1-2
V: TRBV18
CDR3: CASSPTGNYGYTF

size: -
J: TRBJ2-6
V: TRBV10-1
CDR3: CASSRTARSHKVGF

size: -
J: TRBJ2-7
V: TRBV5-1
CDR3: CASSLSGSWSSYEQYF

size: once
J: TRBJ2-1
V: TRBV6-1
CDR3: CASSEVYGLKGNNEQFF

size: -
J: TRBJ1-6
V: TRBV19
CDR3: CASGQGDNSPLHF

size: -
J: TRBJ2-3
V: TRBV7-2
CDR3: CASSYRPSGDVSTDTQYF

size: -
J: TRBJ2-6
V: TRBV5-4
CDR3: CASSLGGLGANVLTF

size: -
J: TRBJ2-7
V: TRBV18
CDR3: CASSPGTASYEQYF

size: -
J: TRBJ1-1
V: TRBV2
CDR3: CASSFQGRGNTEAFF

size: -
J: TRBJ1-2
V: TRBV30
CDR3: CAWIPGPGYGYTF

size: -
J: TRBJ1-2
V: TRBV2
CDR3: CASSPRSLSNYGYTF

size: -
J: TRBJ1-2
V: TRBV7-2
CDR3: CASSLGHGYGYTF

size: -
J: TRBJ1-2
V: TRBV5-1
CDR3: CASSGRDPKEGYTF

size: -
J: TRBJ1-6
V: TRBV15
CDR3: CATSRDTSPLHF

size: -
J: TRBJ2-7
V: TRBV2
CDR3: CASIRDQSYEQYF

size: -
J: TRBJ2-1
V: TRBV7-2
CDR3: CASSLDQGRNEQFF